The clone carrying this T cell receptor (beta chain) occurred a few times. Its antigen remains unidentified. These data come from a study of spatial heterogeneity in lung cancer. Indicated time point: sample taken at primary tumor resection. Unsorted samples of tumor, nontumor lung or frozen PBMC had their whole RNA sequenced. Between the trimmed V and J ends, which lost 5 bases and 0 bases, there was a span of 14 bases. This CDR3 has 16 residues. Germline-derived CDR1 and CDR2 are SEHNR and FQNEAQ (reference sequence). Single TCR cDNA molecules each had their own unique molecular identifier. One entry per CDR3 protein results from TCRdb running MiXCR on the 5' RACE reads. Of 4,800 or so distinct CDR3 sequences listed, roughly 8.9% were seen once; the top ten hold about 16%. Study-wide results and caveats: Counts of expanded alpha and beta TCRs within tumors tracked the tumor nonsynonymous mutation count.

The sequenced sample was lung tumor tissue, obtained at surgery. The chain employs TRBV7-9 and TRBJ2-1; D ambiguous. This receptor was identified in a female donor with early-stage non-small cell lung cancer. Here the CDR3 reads CASSPGAVSSYNEQFF. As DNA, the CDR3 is TGTGCCAGCAGCCCAGGCGCGGTGAGCTCCTACAATGAGCAGTTCTTC.